This section outlines one T cell receptor beta chain sequence together with its context. Its target is not known. The authors deemed Graves' hyperthyroidism stable absent ophthalmopathy progression within 18 months. Any patient presenting with uncontrolled infection, other autoimmune disease, pregnancy or lactation was left out. The CDR3 length is 15 residues. After removal of 6 bases from V and 6 bases from J, the junction contained 7 bases not matched to a gene. The V gene's germline CDR1 is LNHDA and CDR2 SQIVND (reference sequence). TCR beta CDR3 region amplification was performed from RNA transcripts. The HTBI primer set drove a first-round RT-PCR of the TCR CDR3. Using its own MiXCR run on the multiplex PCR reads, TCRdb lists one record per CDR3 protein. The sample lists under 400,000 distinct CDR3 sequences; more than 11% were seen once. The sample comes from a study of T cells in Graves' hyperthyroidism and ophthalmopathy. The study's findings and limits: Most thyroid clonotypes with frequency above 0.001 were detected in blood. Ophthalmopathy was model-predicted a median about 6 months pre-onset.

Sequenced input: blood. This clonotype was sampled from a woman aged 55 to 70 with Graves' hyperthyroidism. This chain connects TRBV19 to TRBJ2-1; 11 positions match TRBD1. CDR3 region: CASSEDRGRFNEQFF. The CDR3, as DNA: TGTGCCAGTAGCGAGGACAGGGGGCGTTTCAATGAGCAGTTCTTC.